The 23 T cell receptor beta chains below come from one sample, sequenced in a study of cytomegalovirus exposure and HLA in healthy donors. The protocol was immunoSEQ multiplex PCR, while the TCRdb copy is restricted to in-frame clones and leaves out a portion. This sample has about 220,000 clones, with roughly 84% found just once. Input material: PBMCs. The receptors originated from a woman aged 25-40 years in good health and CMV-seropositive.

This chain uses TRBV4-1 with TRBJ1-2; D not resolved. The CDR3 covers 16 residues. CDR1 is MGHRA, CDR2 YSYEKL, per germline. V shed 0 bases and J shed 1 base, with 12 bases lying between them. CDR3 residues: CASSQDQGSFNYGYTF. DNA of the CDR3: TGCGCCAGCAGCCAAGATCAAGGATCTTTTAACTATGGCTACACCTTC.

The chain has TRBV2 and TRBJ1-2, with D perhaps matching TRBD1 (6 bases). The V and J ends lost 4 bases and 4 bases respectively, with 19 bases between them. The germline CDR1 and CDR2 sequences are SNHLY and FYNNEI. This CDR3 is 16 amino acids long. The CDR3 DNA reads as TGTGCCAGCAGTGCGTACAGGGATTCATCGGGCTATGGCTACACCTTC. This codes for CASSAYRDSSGYGYTF.

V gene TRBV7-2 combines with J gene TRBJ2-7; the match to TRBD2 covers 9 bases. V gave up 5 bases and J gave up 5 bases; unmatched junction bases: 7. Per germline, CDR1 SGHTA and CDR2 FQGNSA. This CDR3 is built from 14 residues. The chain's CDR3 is CASSATSGDNEQYF. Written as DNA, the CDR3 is TGTGCCAGCAGCGCGACTAGCGGAGACAACGAGCAGTACTTC. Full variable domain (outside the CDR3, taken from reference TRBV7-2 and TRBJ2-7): GAGVSQSPSNKVTEKGKDVELRCDPISGHTALYWYRQSLGQGLEFLIYFQGNSAPDKSGLPSDRFSAERTGGSVSTLTIQRTQQEDSAVYLCASSATSGDNEQYFGPGTRLTVT.

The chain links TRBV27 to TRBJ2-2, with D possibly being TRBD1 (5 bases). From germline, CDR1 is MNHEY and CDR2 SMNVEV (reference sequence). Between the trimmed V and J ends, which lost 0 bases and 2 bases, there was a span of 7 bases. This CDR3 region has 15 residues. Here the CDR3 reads CASSLSTVNTGELFF. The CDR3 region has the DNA TGTGCCAGCAGTTTATCGACAGTTAACACCGGGGAGCTGTTTTTT.

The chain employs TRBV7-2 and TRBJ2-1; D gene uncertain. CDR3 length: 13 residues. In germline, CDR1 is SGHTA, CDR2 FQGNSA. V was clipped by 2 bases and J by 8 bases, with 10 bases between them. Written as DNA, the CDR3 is TGTGCCAGCAGCTTACGGCGTCGAGATGAGCAGTTCTTC. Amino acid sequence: CASSLRRRDEQFF.

The CDR3 loop reads CASSQGQGREKLFF. In DNA, the CDR3 is TGTGCCAGCAGCCAGGGACAGGGTCGGGAAAAACTGTTTTTT. The V and J genes are TRBV4-2 and TRBJ1-4; TRBD1 agrees at 9 bases. The CDR3 has 14 residues. Germline-derived CDR1 and CDR2 are LGHNA and YNFKEQ. Trimming cost V 3 bases and J 8 bases; bases outside gene matches: 4.

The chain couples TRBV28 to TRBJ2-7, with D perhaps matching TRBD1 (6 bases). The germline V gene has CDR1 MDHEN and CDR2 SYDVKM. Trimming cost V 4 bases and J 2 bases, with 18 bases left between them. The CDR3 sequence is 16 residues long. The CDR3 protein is CASSSPPRTATYEQYF. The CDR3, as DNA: TGTGCCAGCAGTTCCCCCCCCCGGACAGCCACCTACGAGCAGTACTTC.

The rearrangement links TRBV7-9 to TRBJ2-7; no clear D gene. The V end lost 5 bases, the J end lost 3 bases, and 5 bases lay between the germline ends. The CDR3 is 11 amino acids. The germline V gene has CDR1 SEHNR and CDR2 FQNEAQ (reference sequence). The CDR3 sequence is CASSQDYEQYF. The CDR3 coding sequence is TGTGCCAGCAGCCAAGACTACGAGCAGTACTTC.

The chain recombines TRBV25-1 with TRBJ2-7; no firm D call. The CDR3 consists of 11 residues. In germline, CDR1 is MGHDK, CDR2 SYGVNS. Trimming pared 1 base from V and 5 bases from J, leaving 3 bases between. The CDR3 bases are TGTGCCAGCAGTGAATGGAACGAGCAGTACTTC. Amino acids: CASSEWNEQYF.

The DNA for the CDR3 is TGTGCCAGCACCTACGGGGGGGTAAGGTCTGAAGCTTTCTTT. Amino acid sequence: CASTYGGVRSEAFF. This rearrangement joins TRBV6-5 to TRBJ1-1, with a tentative D call TRBD1 (5 bases). Germline CDR1 is MNHEY and CDR2 is SVGAGI. Trimming pared 7 bases from V and 6 bases from J, leaving 18 bases between. CDR3 length: 14 residues.

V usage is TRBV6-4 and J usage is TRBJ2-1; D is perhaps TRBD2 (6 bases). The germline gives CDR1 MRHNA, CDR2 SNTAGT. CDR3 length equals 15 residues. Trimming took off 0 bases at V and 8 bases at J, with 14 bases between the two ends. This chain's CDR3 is CASSDSPGEGHEQFF. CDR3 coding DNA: TGTGCCAGCAGTGACTCCCCGGGAGAGGGGCATGAGCAGTTCTTC.

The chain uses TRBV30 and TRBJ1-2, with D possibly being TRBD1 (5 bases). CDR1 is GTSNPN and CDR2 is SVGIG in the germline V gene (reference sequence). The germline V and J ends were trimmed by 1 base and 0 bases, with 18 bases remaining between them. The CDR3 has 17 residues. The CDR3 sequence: CAWSAFGTVLPNYGYTF. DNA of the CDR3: TGTGCCTGGAGTGCGTTCGGGACGGTCTTACCTAACTATGGCTACACCTTC.

CDR3 residues: CASSRDSGSSYEQYF. In DNA, the CDR3 is TGTGCCAGCAGCCGAGATAGCGGGAGCAGCTACGAGCAGTACTTC. The chain couples TRBV14 to TRBJ2-7; 9 nucleotides match TRBD2. V shed 4 bases, J shed 3 bases, and the junction held 7 bases outside the gene matches. The CDR3 length is 15 residues. CDR1 SGHDN and CDR2 FVKESK come from the germline V gene.

In DNA form, the CDR3 reads TGTGCCTGGAGTGGGTTGCGGGCTGAAGCTTTCTTT. Amino acid sequence: CAWSGLRAEAFF. V usage is TRBV30 and J usage is TRBJ1-1; D is ambiguous. The V gene's germline CDR1 is GTSNPN and CDR2 SVGIG (reference sequence). With 1 base removed from V and 6 bases from J, the gap between germline ends came to 9 bases. This CDR3 region has 12 residues.

The CDR3 sequence is CASDHGKGAFF. DNA of the CDR3: TGTGCCAGTGATCACGGCAAAGGAGCTTTCTTT. This chain uses TRBV19 with TRBJ1-1; D ambiguous. V shed 8 bases and J shed 10 bases, with 14 bases lying between them. Germline lookup yields CDR1 LNHDA and CDR2 SQIVND (reference sequence). This CDR3 is built from 11 residues.

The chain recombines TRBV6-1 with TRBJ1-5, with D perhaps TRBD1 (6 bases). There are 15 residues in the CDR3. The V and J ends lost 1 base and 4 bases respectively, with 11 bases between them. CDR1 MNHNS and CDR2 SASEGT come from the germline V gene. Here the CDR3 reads CASSEVGGGNQPQHF. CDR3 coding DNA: TGTGCCAGCAGTGAAGTAGGGGGGGGGAATCAGCCCCAGCATTTT.

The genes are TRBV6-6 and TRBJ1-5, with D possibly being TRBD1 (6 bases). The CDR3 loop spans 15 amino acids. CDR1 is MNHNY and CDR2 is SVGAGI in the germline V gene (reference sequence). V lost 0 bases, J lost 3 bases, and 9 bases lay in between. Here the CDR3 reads CASSYSRGDNQPQHF. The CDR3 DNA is TGTGCCAGCAGTTACTCTAGGGGGGACAATCAGCCCCAGCATTTT.

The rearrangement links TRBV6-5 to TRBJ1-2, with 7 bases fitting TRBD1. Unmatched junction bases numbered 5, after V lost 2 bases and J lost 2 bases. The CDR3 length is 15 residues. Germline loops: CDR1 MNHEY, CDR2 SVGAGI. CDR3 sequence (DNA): TGTGCCAGCAGTTACACCGGGACAGAGAACTATGGCTACACCTTC. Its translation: CASSYTGTENYGYTF.

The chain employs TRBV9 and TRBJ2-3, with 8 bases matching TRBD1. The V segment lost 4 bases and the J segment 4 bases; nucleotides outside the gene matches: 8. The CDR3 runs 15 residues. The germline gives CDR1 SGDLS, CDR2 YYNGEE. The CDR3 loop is CASSFRTGSADTQYF. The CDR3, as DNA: TGTGCCAGCAGCTTCCGGACAGGGAGTGCAGATACGCAGTATTTT. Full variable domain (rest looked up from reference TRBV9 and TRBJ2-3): DSGVTQTPKHLITATGQRVTLRCSPRSGDLSVYWYQQSLDQGLQFLIQYYNGEERAKGNILERFSAQQFPDLHSELNLSSLELGDSALYFCASSFRTGSADTQYFGPGTRLTVL.

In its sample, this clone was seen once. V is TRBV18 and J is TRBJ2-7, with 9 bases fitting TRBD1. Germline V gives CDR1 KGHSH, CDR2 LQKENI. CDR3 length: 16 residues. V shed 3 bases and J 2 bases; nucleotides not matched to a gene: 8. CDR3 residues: CASSPSTGTGTYEQYF. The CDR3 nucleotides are TGTGCCAGCTCACCTTCTACCGGGACAGGGACCTACGAGCAGTACTTC.

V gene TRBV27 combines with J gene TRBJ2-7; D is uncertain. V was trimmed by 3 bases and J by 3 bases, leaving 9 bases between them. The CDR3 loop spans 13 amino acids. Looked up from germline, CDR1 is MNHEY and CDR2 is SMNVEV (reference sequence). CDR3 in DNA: TGTGCCAGCAGTTTGGGTAATTTCTACGAGCAGTACTTC. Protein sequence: CASSLGNFYEQYF.

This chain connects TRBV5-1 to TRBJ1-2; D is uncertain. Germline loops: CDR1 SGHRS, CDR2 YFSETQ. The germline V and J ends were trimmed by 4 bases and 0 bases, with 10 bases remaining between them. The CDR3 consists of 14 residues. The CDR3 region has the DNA TGCGCCAGCAGCACCGATTCGACTAACTATGGCTACACCTTC. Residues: CASSTDSTNYGYTF.

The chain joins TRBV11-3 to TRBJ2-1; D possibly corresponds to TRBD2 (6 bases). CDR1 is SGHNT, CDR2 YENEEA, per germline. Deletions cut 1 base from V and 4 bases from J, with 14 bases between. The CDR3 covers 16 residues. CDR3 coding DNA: TGTGCCAGCAGCTTAGTTCGGCTAGCGCCATACAATGAGCAGTTCTTC. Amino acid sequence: CASSLVRLAPYNEQFF.